This T cell receptor beta chain was recorded in a study of blood T cells in healthy people across ages. Broader study findings: The recorded TCR beta diversity per million T cells decreased in a roughly linear manner with age. Since the PBMCs were unsorted, naive and antigen-experienced cells could not be conclusively compared.

Together with a sample-barcoded 5' primer, a J-beta primer mix was included in a second PCR lasting about 6 to 11 cycles. MiXCR, run by TCRdb on the 5' RACE reads, gives a single entry per CDR3 protein. The sample records some 320,000 distinct CDR3 sequences, around 27% being singletons. The CDR3 contains 14 residues. Germline CDR1 reads KGHSH; CDR2 reads LQKENI. This clonotype was observed a handful of times. What it recognizes is unknown. At one boundary the junction diverges from the germline segment, which might be a read error. This rearrangement joins TRBV18 to TRBJ2-5; D is uncertain. The sequenced sample was blood. The source of this sequence is a woman in her 70s in good health. CDR3 DNA sequence: TGTGCCAGCTCACAATCTAGGCTCCAAGGGACCCAGTACTTC. Its translation is CASSQSRLQGTQYF.